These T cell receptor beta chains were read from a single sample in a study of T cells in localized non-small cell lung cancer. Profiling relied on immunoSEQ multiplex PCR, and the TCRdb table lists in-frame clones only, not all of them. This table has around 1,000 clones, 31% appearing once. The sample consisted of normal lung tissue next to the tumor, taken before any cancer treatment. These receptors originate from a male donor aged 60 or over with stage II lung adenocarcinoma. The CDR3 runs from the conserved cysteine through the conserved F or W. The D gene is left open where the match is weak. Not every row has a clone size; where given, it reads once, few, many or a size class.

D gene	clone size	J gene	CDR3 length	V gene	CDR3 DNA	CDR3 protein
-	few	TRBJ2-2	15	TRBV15	TGTGCCACCAGCAGGAACAGGGATGGGGCCGGGGAGCTGTTTTTT	CATSRNRDGAGELFF
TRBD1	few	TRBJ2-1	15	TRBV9	TGTGCCAGCAGTACGACAGGGAATTCCTACAATGAGCAGTTCTTC	CASSTTGNSYNEQFF
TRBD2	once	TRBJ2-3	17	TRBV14	TGTGCCAGCAGTCTTCCATGGACTAGCGGGAGAACAGATACGCAGTATTTT	CASSLPWTSGRTDTQYF
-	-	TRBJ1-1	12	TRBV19	TGTGCCAGTAGTATGCGGACACTTGAAGCTTTCTTT	CASSMRTLEAFF
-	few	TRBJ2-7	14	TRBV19	TGTGCCAGTAGTAGGCAGGAGCCTCCCTACGAGCAGTACTTC	CASSRQEPPYEQYF
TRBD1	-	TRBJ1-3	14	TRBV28	TGTGCCAGCAGTTCCGACAGGGGGAGAAACACCATATATTTT	CASSSDRGRNTIYF
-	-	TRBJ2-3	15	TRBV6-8	TGTGCCATCGGGCAAGCCGGGAGCGGTGCAGATACGCAGTATTTT	CAIGQAGSGADTQYF
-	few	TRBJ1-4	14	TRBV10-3	TGTGCCATCAGTGAGTCGAGGGTGGGAGAAAAACTGTTTTTT	CAISESRVGEKLFF
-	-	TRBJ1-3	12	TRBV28	TGTGCCACCTCTAGGTCTGGAAACACCATATATTTT	CATSRSGNTIYF
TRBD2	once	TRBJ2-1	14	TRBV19	TGTGCCAGTAGTAGGGTAGCGGGCCCGGATGAGCAGTTCTTC	CASSRVAGPDEQFF
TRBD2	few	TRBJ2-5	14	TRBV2	TGTGCCAGCATCGGGGGAGGGCCGGGGGAGACCCAGTACTTC	CASIGGGPGETQYF
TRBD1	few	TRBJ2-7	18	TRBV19	TGTGCCAGTAGTATAAGAACCGCCCGACAGGGGGTTACCTACGAGCAGTACTTC	CASSIRTARQGVTYEQYF
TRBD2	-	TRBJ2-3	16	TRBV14	TGTGCCAGCAGTCGCTACCTAGCGGGAGGAGCAGATACGCAGTATTTT	CASSRYLAGGADTQYF
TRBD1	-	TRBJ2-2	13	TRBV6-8	TGTGCCAGCAGTGACAGGGACACCGGGGAGCTGTTTTTT	CASSDRDTGELFF
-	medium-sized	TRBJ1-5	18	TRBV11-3	TGTGCCAGCAGCTTGTTTTCGGGCTGGGGCTTTCACAATCAGCCCCAGCATTTT	CASSLFSGWGFHNQPQHF
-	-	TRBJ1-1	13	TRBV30	TGTGCCTGGAGCCTACTGAAGAACACTGAAGCTTTCTTT	CAWSLLKNTEAFF
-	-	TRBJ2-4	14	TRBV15	TGTGCCACCAGCCAACGACCCGACGGGGACATTCAGTACTTC	CATSQRPDGDIQYF
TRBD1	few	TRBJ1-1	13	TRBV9	TGTGCCAGCAGCGTGACAGGGGTTACTGAAGCTTTCTTT	CASSVTGVTEAFF
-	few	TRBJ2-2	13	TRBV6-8	TGTGCCAGCAGTTGGCCCAACACCGGGGAGCTGTTTTTT	CASSWPNTGELFF
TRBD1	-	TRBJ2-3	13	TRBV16	TGTGCCAGCAGCCGGGACAGGGGAGATACGCAGTATTTT	CASSRDRGDTQYF
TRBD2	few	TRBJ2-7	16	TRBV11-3	TGTGCCAGCAGCCTTAGGGGTCCGGGAGGGCCAAGGGAGCAGTACTTC	CASSLRGPGGPREQYF
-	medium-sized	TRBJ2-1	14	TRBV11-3	TGTGCCAGCAGCTCAGGACGGGGGGCGTATGAGCAGTTCTTC	CASSSGRGAYEQFF
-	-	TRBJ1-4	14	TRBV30	TGTGCCTGGAGTGTAAACCAACGGGGTGAAAAACTGTTTTTT	CAWSVNQRGEKLFF
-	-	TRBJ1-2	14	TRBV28	TGTGCCAGCAGTTTCTTCAACAGGAACTATGGCTACACCTTC	CASSFFNRNYGYTF
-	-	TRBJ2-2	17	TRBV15	TGTGCCACCAGCAGAGATCGTAATAGCGCGAACACCGGGGAGCTGTTTTTT	CATSRDRNSANTGELFF
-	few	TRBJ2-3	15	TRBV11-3	TGTGCCAGCAGCCAAGGAGCGGGTGGGGCAGATACGCAGTATTTT	CASSQGAGGADTQYF
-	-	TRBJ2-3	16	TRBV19	TGTGCCAGTAGTATAGGGGGAGGAGGCGCGAGAGATACGCAGTATTTT	CASSIGGGGARDTQYF
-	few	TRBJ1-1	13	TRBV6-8	TGTGCCAGCAGTTACCTGGGGAACACTGAAGCTTTCTTT	CASSYLGNTEAFF
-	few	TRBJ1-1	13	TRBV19	TGTGCCAGTAGTATGGGTTGGGGGACTGAAGCTTTCTTT	CASSMGWGTEAFF
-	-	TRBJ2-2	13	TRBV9	TGTGCCAGCAGCGGGAGGGGGCCCGGGGAGCTGTTTTTT	CASSGRGPGELFF
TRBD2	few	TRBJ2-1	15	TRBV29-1	TGCAGCGGGGGCAGGGGGACTAGCGCAGGCAATGAGCAGTTCTTC	CSGGRGTSAGNEQFF
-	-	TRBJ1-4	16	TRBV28	TGTGCCAGCAGTTCCGAGGGGGAATGGTCTAATGAAAAACTGTTTTTT	CASSSEGEWSNEKLFF
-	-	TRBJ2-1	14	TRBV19	TGTGCCAGTTGGTCAGGGAGGTTGCACAATGAGCAGTTCTTC	CASWSGRLHNEQFF
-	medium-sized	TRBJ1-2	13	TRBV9	TGTGCCAGCAGTGAAGCGTTAAGCTATGGCTACACCTTC	CASSEALSYGYTF
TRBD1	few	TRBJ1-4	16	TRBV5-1	TGCGCCAGCAGCTCTACGACAGGGGCAACTAATGAAAAACTGTTTTTT	CASSSTTGATNEKLFF
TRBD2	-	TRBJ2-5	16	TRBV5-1	TGCGCCAGCAGCTTGGCCTTGGCTAGCGGACAAGAGACCCAGTACTTC	CASSLALASGQETQYF
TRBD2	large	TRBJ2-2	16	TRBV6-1	TGTGCCAGCAGTGAAGTAGGAGGGGCGGGAGCCGGGGAGCTGTTTTTT	CASSEVGGAGAGELFF
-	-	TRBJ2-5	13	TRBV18	TGTGCCAGCTCCCCCTCCGTCCAAGAGACCCAGTACTTC	CASSPSVQETQYF
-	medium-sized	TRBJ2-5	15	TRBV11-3	TGTGCCAGCAGCCCGGGGCTAGGGTTTCAAGAGACCCAGTACTTC	CASSPGLGFQETQYF
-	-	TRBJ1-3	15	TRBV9	TGTGCCAGCAGCCCCTCTCAGGTATCCGGAAACACCATATATTTT	CASSPSQVSGNTIYF
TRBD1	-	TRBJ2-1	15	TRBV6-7	TGTGCCAGCAGTTTATTGGGACAGGGGGGCAATGAGCAGTTCTTC	CASSLLGQGGNEQFF
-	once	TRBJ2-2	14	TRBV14	TGTGCCAGCAGCTATACCGTAGGGACCGGGGAGCTGTTTTTT	CASSYTVGTGELFF
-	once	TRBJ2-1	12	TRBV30	TGTGCCTGGAGTGTACGAGGGGATGAGCAGTTCTTC	CAWSVRGDEQFF
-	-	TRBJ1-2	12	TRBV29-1	TGCAGCGGTAAACAGGAAGCCTATGGCTACACCTTC	CSGKQEAYGYTF
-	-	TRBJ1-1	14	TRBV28	TGTGCCAGCAGTATGGGAACCATGAACACTGAAGCTTTCTTT	CASSMGTMNTEAFF
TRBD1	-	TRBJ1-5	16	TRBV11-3	TGTGCCAGCAGTTCTACCGGGACAGGGACCAATCAGCCCCAGCATTTT	CASSSTGTGTNQPQHF
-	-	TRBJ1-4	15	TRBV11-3	TGTGCCAGCAGCCGCCTACAGGGAATGAGTGAAAAACTGTTTTTT	CASSRLQGMSEKLFF
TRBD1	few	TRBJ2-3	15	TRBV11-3	TGTGCCAGCAGCTTACGGACAGGGCTCACAGATACGCAGTATTTT	CASSLRTGLTDTQYF
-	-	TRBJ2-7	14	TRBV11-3	TGTGCCAGCAGCTCCCTGAAGTGGCCGAGGGAGCAGTACTTC	CASSSLKWPREQYF
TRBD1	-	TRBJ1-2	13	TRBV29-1	TGCAGCGTACAAGACAGGGCGAGATATGGCTACACCTTC	CSVQDRARYGYTF
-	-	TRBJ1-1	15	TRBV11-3	TGTGCCAGCAGATCCCCGTGGACGCCGAGGACTGAAGCTTTCTTT	CASRSPWTPRTEAFF